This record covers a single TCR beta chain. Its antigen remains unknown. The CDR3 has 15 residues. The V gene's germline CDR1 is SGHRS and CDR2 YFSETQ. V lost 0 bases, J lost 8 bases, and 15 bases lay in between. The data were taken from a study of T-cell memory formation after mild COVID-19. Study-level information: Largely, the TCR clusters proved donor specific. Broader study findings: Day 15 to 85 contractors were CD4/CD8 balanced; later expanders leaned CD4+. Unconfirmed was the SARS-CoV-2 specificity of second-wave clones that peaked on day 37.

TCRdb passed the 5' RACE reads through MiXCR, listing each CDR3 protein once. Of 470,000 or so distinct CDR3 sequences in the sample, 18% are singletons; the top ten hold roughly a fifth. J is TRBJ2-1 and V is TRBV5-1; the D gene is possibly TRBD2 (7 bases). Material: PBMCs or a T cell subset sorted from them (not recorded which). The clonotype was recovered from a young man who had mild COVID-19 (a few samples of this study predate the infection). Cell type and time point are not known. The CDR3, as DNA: TGCGCCAGCAGCTTGGCCTCTGGGGGGGCGTATGAGCAGTTCTTC. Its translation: CASSLASGGAYEQFF.